This T cell receptor (beta chain) comes out of a study of cytomegalovirus exposure and HLA in healthy donors. About the study: The same platform used for the approximately 670 first-cohort repertoires was also used for the roughly 130 validation repertoires, as a later analysis reported.

The method was immunoSEQ multiplex PCR; TCRdb's version includes in-frame clones alone and lacks a portion of them. The table has approximately 300,000 clones, approximately 86% seen once. The study's findings and limits: CMV antigen specificity of three CMV-associated chains was confirmed in vitro. Most TCR sequences proved rare, with some public TCRs found in many donors.

As to this clone: The antigen is not known.

This CDR3 is built from 17 residues. V trimming: 4 bases; J trimming: 0 bases; junction bases outside the gene matches: 10. Germline CDR1 is SGHRS and CDR2 is YFSETQ. Sequenced: PBMCs. This chain uses TRBV5-1 with TRBJ1-1; TRBD1 agrees at 9 bases. This sequence was found in a woman in her thirties in good health and CMV-seropositive. The CDR3 nucleotides are TGCGCCAGCAGCCAAGGGACAGGGATATCTATGAACACTGAAGCTTTCTTT. Translated: CASSQGTGISMNTEAFF.